The present entry profiles one TCR beta chain with its context. Its cognate antigen is unknown. The source of the sample is a study of cytomegalovirus exposure and HLA in healthy donors. About the research overall: Among roughly 190 million T cells, an earlier analysis found roughly 120 million unique TCR beta sequences. Inside one of the first data releases sat around 86 million unique TCRs taken from HLA-typed donors.

60 Vbeta and 13 Jbeta primers were used in PCR. Profiling relied on immunoSEQ multiplex PCR, and the TCRdb table lists in-frame clones only, not all of them. Here the sample spans under 300,000 clones, roughly two thirds being singletons. Regarding the study as a whole: Follow-up analysis later connected one missense variant in DCLRE1C with trimming of TCR beta V- and J-genes.

The germline CDR1 and CDR2 sequences are MNHEY and SVGAGI. This CDR3 comprises 15 residues. V shed 2 bases and J shed 8 bases, with 18 bases lying between them. The source material was PBMCs. The V and J genes are TRBV6-5 and TRBJ1-2; a weak D match, TRBD1 (6 bases). The sequence was obtained from a female donor in good health and CMV-seronegative. CDR3 coding DNA: TGTGCCAGCAGTTACACCGGGACAACCCTGTTAGGCTACACCTTC. Translating gives CASSYTGTTLLGYTF.